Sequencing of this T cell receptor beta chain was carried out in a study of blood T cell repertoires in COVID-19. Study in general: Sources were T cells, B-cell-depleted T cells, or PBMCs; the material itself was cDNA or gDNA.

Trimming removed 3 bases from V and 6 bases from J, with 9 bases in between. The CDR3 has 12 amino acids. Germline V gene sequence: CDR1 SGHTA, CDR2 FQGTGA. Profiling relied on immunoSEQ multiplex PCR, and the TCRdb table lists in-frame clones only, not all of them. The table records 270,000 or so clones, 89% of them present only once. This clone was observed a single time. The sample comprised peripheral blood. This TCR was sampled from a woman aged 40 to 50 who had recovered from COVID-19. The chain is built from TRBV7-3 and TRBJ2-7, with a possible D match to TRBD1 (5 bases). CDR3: CASSFRGGEQYF. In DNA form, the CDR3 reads TGTGCCAGCAGCTTTAGGGGTGGCGAGCAGTACTTC.